This TCR beta chain was identified during a study of cytotoxic CD8 clonotypes in ibrutinib-treated CLL. TCRdb's table, derived via immunoSEQ multiplex PCR, lists solely in-frame clones and lacks some. The table includes over 45,000 clones, 54% detected once. Germline lookup yields CDR1 MNHEY and CDR2 SMNVEV (reference sequence). The V segment lost 5 bases and the J segment 4 bases; nucleotides outside the gene matches: 5. The length of the CDR3 is 14 residues. The sample here was PBMCs, taken at disease progression, from a patient treated with ibrutinib. This sequence was found in a human donor with chronic lymphocytic leukemia. V gene TRBV27 combines with J gene TRBJ1-5, with 7 bases matching TRBD1. CDR3 amino acids: CASSDRAVNQPQHF. The CDR3 DNA reads as TGTGCCAGCAGTGACAGGGCGGTTAATCAGCCCCAGCATTTT.